These 9 T cell receptor beta chains came from one sample sequenced in a study of blood T cell repertoires in COVID-19. The protocol was immunoSEQ multiplex PCR, while the TCRdb copy is restricted to in-frame clones and leaves out a portion. This sample has 70,000 to 75,000 clones, with roughly 85% found just once. The sequencing input was peripheral blood. The receptors here all came from a human donor in a cohort sampled during active COVID-19.

This clone was seen a few times. The V call is TRBV7-7, the J call TRBJ2-1; D is possibly TRBD2 (7 bases). This CDR3 spans 15 amino acids. V shed 3 bases and J shed 4 bases, with 13 bases lying between them. Germline CDR1 is SSHAT and CDR2 is FNYEAQ (reference sequence). The CDR3 coding sequence is TGTGCCAGCAGCTTCTCAGGGGAGGGTTACAATGAGCAGTTCTTC. This sequence encodes CASSFSGEGYNEQFF.

This chain joins TRBV11-3 and TRBJ2-1; 7 bases line up with TRBD1. Germline V lookup: CDR1 SGHNT, CDR2 YENEEA. V shed 2 bases and J 8 bases; nucleotides not matched to a gene: 3. CDR3 length: 13 residues. For the CDR3, the DNA is TGTGCCAGCAGCTTAATAGGGGGCTATGAGCAGTTCTTC. This translates into CASSLIGGYEQFF.

The gene calls are TRBV20-1 and TRBJ2-1; possible D gene TRBD2, 5 bases. V was clipped by 3 bases and J by 5 bases, with 14 bases between them. Germline values: CDR1 DFQATT, CDR2 SNEGSKA (reference sequence). CDR3 length equals 14 residues. CDR3 loop: CSASPGNRNNEQFF. CDR3 DNA: TGCAGTGCTAGTCCGGGGAACCGGAACAATGAGCAGTTCTTC.

J is TRBJ1-3 and V is TRBV11-3, with D uncertain. From germline, CDR1 is SGHNT and CDR2 YENEEA. This CDR3 spans 15 amino acids. Trimming removed 1 base from V and 2 bases from J, with 9 bases in between. The CDR3 DNA reads TGTGCCAGCAGCTTAGGAGCGGGCCCTGGAAACACCATATATTTT. It translates to CASSLGAGPGNTIYF.

The rearrangement uses TRBV7-2 and TRBJ2-5, with TRBD1 identical over 7 bases. Losses at the gene ends were 4 bases for V and 0 bases for J; bases not matched to a gene: 2. Germline V gene data show CDR1 as SGHTA and CDR2 as FQGNSA. This CDR3 is built from 14 residues. The CDR3 loop reads CASSSTGYQETQYF. CDR3 nucleotide sequence: TGTGCCAGCAGCTCGACAGGGTACCAAGAGACCCAGTACTTC.

The genes are TRBV2 and TRBJ1-2; no definite D call. The CDR3 spans 13 residues. The V and J ends lost 8 bases and 1 base respectively, with 11 bases between them. Germline assignment: CDR1 SNHLY and CDR2 FYNNEI. The DNA for the CDR3 is TGTGCCAGCGGCACGGGGTTTAACTATGGCTACACCTTC. This encodes CASGTGFNYGYTF. The full variable domain, completed using reference TRBV2 and TRBJ1-2, is EPEVTQTPSHQVTQMGQEVILRCVPISNHLYFYWYRQILGQKVEFLVSFYNNEISEKSEIFDDQFSVERPDGSNFTLKIRSTKLEDSAMYFCASGTGFNYGYTFGSGTRLTVV.

V gene TRBV28 combines with J gene TRBJ2-2; 11 nucleotides agree with TRBD2. The junction had 8 bases not matched to a gene; V was cut back by 6 bases and J by 2 bases. The length of the CDR3 is 17 residues. Germline lookup yields CDR1 MDHEN and CDR2 SYDVKM. The CDR3 reads CASRTPGTSGNTGELFF. CDR3 in DNA: TGTGCCAGCAGGACCCCAGGGACTAGCGGAAACACCGGGGAGCTGTTTTTT.

The V and J genes are TRBV3-1 (or the pseudogene TRBV3-2) and TRBJ1-4, with D possibly being TRBD1 (5 bases). V was shortened by 0 bases and J by 10 bases, with 9 bases between the two germline ends. The CDR3 is 13 amino acids. The germline V gene encodes CDR1 LGHDT and CDR2 YNNKEL (reference sequence). Here the CDR3 DNA reads TGTGCCAGCAGCCAAGATTCCAGGGTAAAACTGTTTTTT. Encoded protein: CASSQDSRVKLFF.

This clone has only a few counts. V usage is TRBV5-5 and J usage is TRBJ1-5, with D maybe TRBD1 (6 bases). Germline V gives CDR1 SGHKS, CDR2 YYEKEE (reference sequence). CDR3 length equals 13 residues. Trimming shortened V by 8 bases and J by 4 bases, and 13 bases separated the two germline ends. The CDR3 nucleotides read TGTGCCAGTCTGACAGGCAAAAATCAGCCCCAGCATTTT. Protein sequence: CASLTGKNQPQHF.